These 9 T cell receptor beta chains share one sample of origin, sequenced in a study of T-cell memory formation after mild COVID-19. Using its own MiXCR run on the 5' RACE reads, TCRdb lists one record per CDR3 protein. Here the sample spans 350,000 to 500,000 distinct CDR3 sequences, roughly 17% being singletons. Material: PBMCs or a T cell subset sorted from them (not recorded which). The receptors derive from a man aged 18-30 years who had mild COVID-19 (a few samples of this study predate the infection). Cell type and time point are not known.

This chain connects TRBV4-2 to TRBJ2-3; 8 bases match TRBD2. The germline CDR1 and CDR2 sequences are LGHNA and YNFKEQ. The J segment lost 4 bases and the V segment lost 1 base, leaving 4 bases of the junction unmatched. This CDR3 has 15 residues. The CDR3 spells CASSQVAGGADTQYF. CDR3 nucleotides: TGTGCCAGCAGCCAAGTGGCCGGGGGGGCAGATACGCAGTATTTT.

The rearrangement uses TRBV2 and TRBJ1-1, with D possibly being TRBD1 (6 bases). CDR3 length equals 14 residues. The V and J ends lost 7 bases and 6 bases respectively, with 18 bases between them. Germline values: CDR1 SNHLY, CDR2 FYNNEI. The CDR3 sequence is CASNYPGARSEAFF. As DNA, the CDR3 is TGTGCCAGCAACTATCCGGGGGCGAGGTCTGAAGCTTTCTTT. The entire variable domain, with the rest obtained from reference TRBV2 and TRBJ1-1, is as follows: EPEVTQTPSHQVTQMGQEVILRCVPISNHLYFYWYRQILGQKVEFLVSFYNNEISEKSEIFDDQFSVERPDGSNFTLKIRSTKLEDSAMYFCASNYPGARSEAFFGQGTRLTVV.

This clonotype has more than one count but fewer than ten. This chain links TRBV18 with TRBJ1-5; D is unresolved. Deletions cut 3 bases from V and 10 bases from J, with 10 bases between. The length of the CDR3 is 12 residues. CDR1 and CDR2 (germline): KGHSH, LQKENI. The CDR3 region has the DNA TGTGCCAGCTCACCGCCCTCGGGCCCCCAGCATTTT. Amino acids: CASSPPSGPQHF.

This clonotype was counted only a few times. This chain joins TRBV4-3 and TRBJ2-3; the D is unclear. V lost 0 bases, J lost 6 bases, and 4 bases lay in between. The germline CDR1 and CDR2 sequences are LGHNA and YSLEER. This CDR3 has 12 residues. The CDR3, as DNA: TGCGCCAGCAGCCAAGATCAGGATACGCAGTATTTT. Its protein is CASSQDQDTQYF.

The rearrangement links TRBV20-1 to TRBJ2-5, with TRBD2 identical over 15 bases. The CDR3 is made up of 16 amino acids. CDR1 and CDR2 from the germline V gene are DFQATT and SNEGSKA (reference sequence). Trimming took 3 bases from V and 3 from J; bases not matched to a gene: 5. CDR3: CSASGTSGGLKETQYF. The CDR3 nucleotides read TGCAGTGCTAGTGGGACTAGCGGGGGGCTCAAAGAGACCCAGTACTTC.

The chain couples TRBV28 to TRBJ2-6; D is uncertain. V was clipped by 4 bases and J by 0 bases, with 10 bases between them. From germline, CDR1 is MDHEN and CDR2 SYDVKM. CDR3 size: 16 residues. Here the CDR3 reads CASSSTILSGANVLTF. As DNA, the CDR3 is TGTGCCAGCAGTTCTACCATACTCTCTGGGGCCAACGTCCTGACTTTC.

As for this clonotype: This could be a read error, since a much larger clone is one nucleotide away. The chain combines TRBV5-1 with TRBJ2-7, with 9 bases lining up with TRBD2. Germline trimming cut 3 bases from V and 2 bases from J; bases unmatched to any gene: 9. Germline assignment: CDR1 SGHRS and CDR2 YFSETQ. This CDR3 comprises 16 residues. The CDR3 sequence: CASSSNSGGVAYEQYF. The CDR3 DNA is TGCGCCAGCAGCTCGAATAGCGGGGGAGTCGCCTACGAGCAGTACTTC.

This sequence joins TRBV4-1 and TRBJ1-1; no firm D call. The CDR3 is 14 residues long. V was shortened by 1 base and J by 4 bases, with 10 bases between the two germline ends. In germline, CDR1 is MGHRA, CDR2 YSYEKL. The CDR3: CASSQAVGFTEAFF. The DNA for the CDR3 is TGCGCCAGCAGCCAAGCGGTGGGGTTCACTGAAGCTTTCTTT.

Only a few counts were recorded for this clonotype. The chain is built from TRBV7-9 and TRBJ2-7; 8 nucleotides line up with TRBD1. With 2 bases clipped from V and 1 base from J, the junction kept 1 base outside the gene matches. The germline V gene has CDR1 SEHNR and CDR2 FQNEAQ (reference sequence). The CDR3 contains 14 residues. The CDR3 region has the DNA TGTGCCAGCAGCTTATGGGACAGGTCCTACGAGCAGTACTTC. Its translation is CASSLWDRSYEQYF.